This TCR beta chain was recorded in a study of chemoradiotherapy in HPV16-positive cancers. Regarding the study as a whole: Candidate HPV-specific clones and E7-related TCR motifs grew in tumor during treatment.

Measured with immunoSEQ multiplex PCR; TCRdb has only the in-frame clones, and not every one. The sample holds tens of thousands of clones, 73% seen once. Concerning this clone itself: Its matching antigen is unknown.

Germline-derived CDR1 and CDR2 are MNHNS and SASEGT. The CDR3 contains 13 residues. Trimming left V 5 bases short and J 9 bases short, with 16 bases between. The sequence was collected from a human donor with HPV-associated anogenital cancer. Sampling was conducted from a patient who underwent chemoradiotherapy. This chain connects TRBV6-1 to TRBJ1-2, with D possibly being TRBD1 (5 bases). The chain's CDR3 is CASSPSGSRRYTF. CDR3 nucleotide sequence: TGTGCCAGCAGTCCCTCAGGGTCTCGGCGCTACACCTTC.